This T cell receptor beta chain was identified during a study of post-analysis software for immune sequencing data. Presence of unique molecular identifiers characterized the TCR beta cDNA libraries. It was from roughly 1 to 10 million T cells that around 500,000 cDNA molecules came. TCRdb used MiXCR to reprocess the PCR reads, holding one entry per CDR3 protein. The sample has about 500,000 distinct CDR3 sequences; less than 45% are singletons. Findings of the study overall: Roughly five TRBV segments appeared more often in patients than in controls, and TRBV5-6, TRBV5-1 and TRBV20-1 were among these. F-measure co-clustering was strong for batch-matched samples. When compared against controls, multiple sclerosis patients showed significantly lower normalized Chao1 diversity.

As to this clonotype: Its specificity is unknown.

V was cut by 1 base and J by 8 bases, with 11 bases left in between. The CDR3 has 13 residues. The germline V gene has CDR1 SGHTA and CDR2 FQGNSA. The gene calls are TRBV7-2 and TRBJ1-2; possible D gene TRBD1, 5 bases. What was sequenced was blood. This sequence was found in a girl aged 10 to 17 with multiple sclerosis. CDR3: CASSLGGGLGYTF. The CDR3 nucleotides are TGTGCCAGCAGCTTAGGTGGGGGGTTGGGCTACACCTTC.